The 7 T cell receptor beta chains listed next were all sequenced from one sample in a study of beta chain features in type 1 diabetes. What was sequenced were expressed TCRB transcripts, since all of the isolated RNA had been reverse transcribed. The assay was immunoSEQ multiplex PCR, and TCRdb's table has in-frame clones only and misses some. The repertoire holds under 450,000 clones, with about 15% as singletons. The sequencing input was naive CD4+ T cells from blood. The receptors stem from a woman under 30 in good health.

This clone occurred a few times. The rearrangement links TRBV25-1 to TRBJ1-5; possibly TRBD1 for D (6 bases). Germline V CDR1 and CDR2: MGHDK, SYGVNS. V lost 3 bases to trimming and J lost 4 bases, with 16 bases between them. CDR3 size: 16 residues. CDR3 nucleotide sequence: TGTGCCAGCAGTGACAGTCGTAGGGGGGGGAATCAGCCCCAGCATTTT. Translated: CASSDSRRGGNQPQHF.

The J gene is TRBJ1-1, the V gene TRBV23-1; D possibly corresponds to TRBD1 (6 bases). TRBV23-1 is classed as an ORF, of uncertain function. The CDR3 is 19 amino acids. Trimming pared 2 bases from V and 0 bases from J, leaving 22 bases between. CDR3 amino acids: CASSQTGPGVTPMNTEAFF. The CDR3 DNA reads as TGCGCCAGCAGTCAAACAGGTCCAGGGGTTACACCTATGAACACTGAAGCTTTCTTT.

This clone was detected only a few times. The CDR3 DNA follows: TGTGCCAGCTCACACGGACAGGGGAGAGATGCTTTCTTT. It yields the protein CASSHGQGRDAFF. This sequence joins TRBV18 and TRBJ1-1; TRBD1 matches 9 bases. The CDR3 length is 13 residues. From germline, CDR1 is KGHSH and CDR2 LQKENI. With V trimmed by 4 bases and J by 11 bases, 8 bases remained unmatched.

This clone showed up just a few times. This chain connects TRBV25-1 to TRBJ1-1; D is undetermined. The CDR3 is 13 residues long. Trimming stripped 2 bases from V and 2 bases from J, with 6 bases between. CDR1 and CDR2 (germline): MGHDK, SYGVNS. The CDR3 DNA reads as TGTGCCAGCAGTGAAATCCATAACACTGAAGCTTTCTTT. This codes for CASSEIHNTEAFF. The whole variable domain, filled in from reference TRBV25-1 and TRBJ1-1, reads EADIYQTPRYLVIGTGKKITLECSQTMGHDKMYWYQQDPGMELHLIHYSYGVNSTEKGDLSSESTVSRIRTEHFPLTLESARPSHTSQYLCASSEIHNTEAFFGQGTRLTVV.

This clone was seen a handful of times. This chain uses TRBV4-2 with TRBJ2-4; TRBD2 agrees at 8 bases. V shed 4 bases, J shed 1 base, and the junction held 15 bases outside the gene matches. The CDR3 sequence is 19 residues long. Per germline, CDR1 LGHNA and CDR2 YNFKEQ. The CDR3 sequence: CASSPISGSSNVAKNIQYF. The DNA of the CDR3 is TGTGCCAGCAGCCCGATAAGCGGGAGTAGCAATGTTGCCAAAAACATTCAGTACTTC.

The chain joins TRBV29-1 to TRBJ2-5; the match to TRBD2 covers 10 bases. With 5 bases clipped from V and 2 bases from J, the junction kept 11 bases outside the gene matches. The CDR3 has 16 amino acids. Germline values: CDR1 SQVTM, CDR2 ANQGSEA. The CDR3 reads CSVFGLADDNQETQYF. CDR3 nucleotide sequence: TGCAGCGTTTTTGGACTAGCGGATGACAATCAAGAGACCCAGTACTTC.

This sequence joins TRBV4-3 and TRBJ2-5, with 8 bases matching TRBD2. Trimming at V came to 2 bases and at J to 1 base, leaving 9 bases not matched to a gene. This CDR3 has 17 residues. CDR1 and CDR2 (germline): LGHNA, YSLEER. The CDR3 bases are TGCGCCAGCAGCCAACATCCCACCGGGAGGGCCCAAGAGACCCAGTACTTC. As protein: CASSQHPTGRAQETQYF.